The rows below give T cell receptor beta chains drawn from one sample of a study of naive and memory T cell subsets. Using its own MiXCR run on the UMI-ligation and nested PCR reads, TCRdb lists one record per CDR3 protein. The data hold around 130,000 distinct CDR3 sequences, with over 30% observed a single time. What was sequenced was central memory CD4+ T cells from blood. These TCRs come from a human donor in good health. CDR3s include the opening cysteine and the closing phenylalanine or tryptophan. The D gene is left open where the match is weak. Some rows have no size entry. The others give once, few or many, or a class for an expanded clone.

d_call	v_call	j_call	clone_size	cdr3_nt	cdr3_aa
NA	TRBV6-5	TRBJ1-1	NA	TGTGCCAGCAGACTCCTTCGTACGGAACACACTGAAGCTTTCTTT	CASRLLRTEHTEAFF
TRBD2	TRBV14	TRBJ2-7	NA	TGTGCCAGCAGCCCTCCACCGGGACTAGCTTCCGAGCAGTACTTC	CASSPPPGLASEQYF
TRBD1	TRBV7-7	TRBJ2-1	NA	TGTGCTAGCAGTCCCGGGACAGGGCGCAATGAGCAGTTCTTC	CASSPGTGRNEQFF
TRBD2	TRBV7-2	TRBJ2-2	NA	TGTGCCAGCAGCCCGCAGGGAATCTTCGGACTAGGGGTCGGGGAGCTGTTTTTT	CASSPQGIFGLGVGELFF
TRBD2	TRBV15	TRBJ2-7	few	TGTGCCACCAGCAGAGCCGGGGGGGTTGCCTACGAGCAGTACTTC	CATSRAGGVAYEQYF
NA	TRBV7-9	TRBJ1-2	NA	TGTGCCAGCAGCTTAAGAGGGCCTGGGGGCTACACCTTC	CASSLRGPGGYTF
NA	TRBV5-5	TRBJ2-7	few	TGTGCCAGCAGCCTGGCGGGGGACAACTACGAGCAGTACTTC	CASSLAGDNYEQYF
NA	TRBV27	TRBJ2-3	few	TGTGCCAGCAGTTTAGAGAGGGGGAATACGCAGTATTTT	CASSLERGNTQYF
NA	TRBV6-1	TRBJ2-1	NA	TGTGCCAGCCTGGAGGGTCCAGCAGTAAATGAGCAGTTCTTC	CASLEGPAVNEQFF
NA	TRBV20-1	TRBJ2-5	NA	TGCAGTGTCCCCCGGGAGGGGGCGCTGTATGAGACCCAGTACTTC	CSVPREGALYETQYF
NA	TRBV4-1	TRBJ2-6	many	TGCGCCAGCAGCCGGCATCTCGGGGAACGTTCTTCTGGGGCCAACGTCCTGACTTTC	CASSRHLGERSSGANVLTF
TRBD1	TRBV28	TRBJ2-7	NA	TGTGCCAGCAGTTTGGTAGGGGGCCGGTACGAGCAGTACTTC	CASSLVGGRYEQYF
NA	TRBV14	TRBJ1-6	NA	TGTGCCAGCAGCCGAGCCGGGACCTATAATTCACCCCTCCACTTT	CASSRAGTYNSPLHF
NA	TRBV28	TRBJ2-3	many	TGTGCCAGCAGTCCACCTAGCACAGATACGCAGTATTTT	CASSPPSTDTQYF
TRBD1	TRBV3-1	TRBJ1-2	NA	TGTGCCAGCAGCCAAGGGACAGGGGATGGCTACACCTTC	CASSQGTGDGYTF
TRBD1	TRBV20-1	TRBJ2-3	few	TGCAGTGCGACAGGGGAATGGGCAGATACGCAGTATTTT	CSATGEWADTQYF
TRBD2	TRBV7-8	TRBJ2-7	NA	TGTGCCAGCAGCCCCCTGGGACTAGCGGGAGTTGGGGAGCAGTACTTC	CASSPLGLAGVGEQYF
NA	TRBV28	TRBJ2-3	NA	TGTGCCAGCAGTTTTCGGCCAGGGTCGGTCTATACAGATACGCAGTATTTT	CASSFRPGSVYTDTQYF
NA	TRBV19	TRBJ1-5	NA	TGTGCCAGTAACCCCGGGACCCAGGGTCAGCCCCAGCATTTT	CASNPGTQGQPQHF
NA	TRBV7-9	TRBJ2-1	NA	TGTGCCAGCAGCTTAGGTTGGGGGCTCGGTGAGCAGTTCTTC	CASSLGWGLGEQFF
TRBD2	TRBV6-6	TRBJ2-3	NA	TGTGCCAGCAGTTACCCTTCGACTAGCGGGAGTGGGGGGCGTAGCACAGATACGCAGTATTTT	CASSYPSTSGSGGRSTDTQYF
NA	TRBV12-3/TRBV12-4	TRBJ1-3	NA	TGTGCCAGCAGTTTTGACAGACACTCTGGAAACACCATATATTTT	CASSFDRHSGNTIYF
TRBD1	TRBV6-6	TRBJ2-3	NA	TGTGCCAGCAGACCCCGGGACAGGGGAACAGATACGCAGTATTTT	CASRPRDRGTDTQYF
NA	TRBV19	TRBJ2-7	NA	TGTGCCAGTAGTATTTACCTCCGGGACATATTCTACGAGCAGTACTTC	CASSIYLRDIFYEQYF
NA	TRBV7-9	TRBJ2-2	few	TGTGCCAGCAGGTCGTTCTTGGGAGGGGAGCTGTTTTTT	CASRSFLGGELFF
NA	TRBV4-1	TRBJ2-4	NA	TGCGCCAGCAGCGGGGGGGGCGCTGGGCCCCTAGCCAAAAACATTCAGTACTTC	CASSGGGAGPLAKNIQYF
NA	TRBV30	TRBJ2-7	NA	TGTGCCTGGACCCGCCAGGGCTACGAGCAGTACTTC	CAWTRQGYEQYF
TRBD2	TRBV5-1	TRBJ2-2	many	TGCGCCAGCAGCTTTGAACTAGCGGGGACCTGGGAGCTGTTTTTT	CASSFELAGTWELFF
NA	TRBV4-1	TRBJ2-2	few	TGCGCCAGCAGCAACAGTTGGAGGGAGACGGTGGCCGGGGAGCTGTTTTTT	CASSNSWRETVAGELFF
TRBD2	TRBV7-9	TRBJ2-1	few	TGTGCCAGCAGCAAAGGGGCCGGGACTAGGAGCGTTGAGCAGTTCTTC	CASSKGAGTRSVEQFF
NA	TRBV20-1	TRBJ2-4	NA	TGCAGTGCTAGGGGAACCCCGGGGCTAGCCAAAAACATTCAGTACTTC	CSARGTPGLAKNIQYF
TRBD2	TRBV2	TRBJ2-1	NA	TGTGCCAGCAAGCGGGACGCCTCCTACAATGAGCAGTTCTTC	CASKRDASYNEQFF